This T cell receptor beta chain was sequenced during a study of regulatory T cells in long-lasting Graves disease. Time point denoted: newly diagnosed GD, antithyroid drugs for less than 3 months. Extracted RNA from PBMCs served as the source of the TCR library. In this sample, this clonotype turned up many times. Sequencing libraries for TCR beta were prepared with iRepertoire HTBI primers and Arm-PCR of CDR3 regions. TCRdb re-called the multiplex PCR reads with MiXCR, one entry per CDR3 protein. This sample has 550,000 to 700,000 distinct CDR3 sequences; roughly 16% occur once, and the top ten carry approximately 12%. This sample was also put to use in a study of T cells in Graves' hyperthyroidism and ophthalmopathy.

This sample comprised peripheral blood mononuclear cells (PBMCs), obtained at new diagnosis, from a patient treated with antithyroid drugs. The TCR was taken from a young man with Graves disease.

The DNA for the CDR3 is TGTGCCAGCAGGGGACAGGGTAATTCCGGGGAGCTGTTTTTT. It codes for CASRGQGNSGELFF. This rearrangement joins TRBV2 to TRBJ2-2; TRBD1 matches at 9 bases. The CDR3 is made up of 14 amino acids. Germline V gene data show CDR1 as SNHLY and CDR2 as FYNNEI. V lost 6 bases and J lost 6; bases outside the gene matches: 5. Supplemented by reference TRBV2 and TRBJ2-2, the full variable domain reads EPEVTQTPSHQVTQMGQEVILRCVPISNHLYFYWYRQILGQKVEFLVSFYNNEISEKSEIFDDQFSVERPDGSNFTLKIRSTKLEDSAMYFCASRGQGNSGELFFGEGSRLTVL.